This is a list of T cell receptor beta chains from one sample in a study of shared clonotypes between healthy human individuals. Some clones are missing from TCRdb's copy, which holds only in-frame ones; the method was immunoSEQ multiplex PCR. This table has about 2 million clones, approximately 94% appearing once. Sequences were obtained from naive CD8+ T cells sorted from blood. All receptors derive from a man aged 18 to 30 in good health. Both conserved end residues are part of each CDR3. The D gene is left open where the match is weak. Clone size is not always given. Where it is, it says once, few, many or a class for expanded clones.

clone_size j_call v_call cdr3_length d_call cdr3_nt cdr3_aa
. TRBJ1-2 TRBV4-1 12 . TGCGCCAGCAGCCAAGACTTCTATGGCTACACCTTC CASSQDFYGYTF
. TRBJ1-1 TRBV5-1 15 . TGCGCCAGCAGCTTGGTGGAACAGGGTATAGTCGAAGCTTTCTTT CASSLVEQGIVEAFF
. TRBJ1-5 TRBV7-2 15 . TGTGCCAGCAGCTTAGGGCACAGTAGCAATCAGCCCCAGCATTTT CASSLGHSSNQPQHF
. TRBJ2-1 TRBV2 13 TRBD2 TGTGCCAGCAGTGATCCTAGCGGAAATGAGCAGTTCTTC CASSDPSGNEQFF
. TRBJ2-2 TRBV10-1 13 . TGCGCCAGCAGTGGGGCCTCGCCCGGGGAGCTGTTTTTT CASSGASPGELFF
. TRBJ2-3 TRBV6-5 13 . TGTGCCAGCAGTTACGAGGGATCAGATACGCAGTATTTT CASSYEGSDTQYF
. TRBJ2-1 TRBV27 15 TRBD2 TGTGCCAGCAGTTTATATACGGGGGGGCCACAGGAGCAGTTCTTC CASSLYTGGPQEQFF
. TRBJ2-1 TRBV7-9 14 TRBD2 TGTGCCAGCAGCTCCCCGGGACTAGTGTATGAGCAGTTCTTC CASSSPGLVYEQFF
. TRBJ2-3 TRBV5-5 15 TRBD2 TGTGCCAGCAGCTTGGCGGGAGGAAGGACAGATACGCAGTATTTT CASSLAGGRTDTQYF
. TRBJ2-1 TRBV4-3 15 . TGCGCCAGCAGCCTAGGCCAAGGCCCATACAATGAGCAGTTCTTC CASSLGQGPYNEQFF
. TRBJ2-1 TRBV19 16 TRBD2 TGTGCCAGTAGGGGGACTAGCGGGAGTATGTACAATGAGCAGTTCTTC CASRGTSGSMYNEQFF
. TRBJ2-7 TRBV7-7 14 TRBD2 TGTGCTAGCAGGGGACAACTAGCGGTTCACCCGGAGTACTTC CASRGQLAVHPEYF
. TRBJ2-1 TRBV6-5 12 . TGTGCCAGCAGTTACTCTCTGGGGGAGCAGTTCTTC CASSYSLGEQFF
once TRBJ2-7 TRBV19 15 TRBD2 TGTGCCAGTAGTATCACCGGACTAGCGGGAGGCGAGCAGTACTTC CASSITGLAGGEQYF
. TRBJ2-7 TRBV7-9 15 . TGTGCCAGCAGCTTAGTTGGGCAGGGGACCTACGAGCAGTACTTC CASSLVGQGTYEQYF
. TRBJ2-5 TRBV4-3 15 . TGCGCCAGCAGCCATGCCACAGGGTCTTCAGAGACCCAGTACTTC CASSHATGSSETQYF
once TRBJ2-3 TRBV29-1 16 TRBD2 TGCAGCGTTGAAGAGGGGACTAGCGGGCTCACAGATACGCAGTATTTT CSVEEGTSGLTDTQYF
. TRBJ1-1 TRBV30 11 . TGTGCCTGGAGGGGGGGGACTGAAGCTTTCTTT CAWRGGTEAFF
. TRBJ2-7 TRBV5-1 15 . TGCGCCAGCAGCTTGGCTCAGGGGCTCTACTACGAGCAGTACTTC CASSLAQGLYYEQYF
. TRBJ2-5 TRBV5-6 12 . TGTGCCAGCAGCTTCCAGGAAGAGACCCAGTACTTC CASSFQEETQYF
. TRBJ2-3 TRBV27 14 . TGTGCCAGCAGTTCGTTCGGAAGCACAGATACGCAGTATTTT CASSSFGSTDTQYF
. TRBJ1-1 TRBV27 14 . TGTGCCAGCAGTGGGGAAAGGTTGAACACTGAAGCTTTCTTT CASSGERLNTEAFF
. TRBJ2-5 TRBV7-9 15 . TGTGCCAGCAGCTTAGTGGAGGGTCGGGGAGAGACCCAGTACTTC CASSLVEGRGETQYF
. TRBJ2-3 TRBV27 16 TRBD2 TGTGCCAGCAGTTTAGGAGCGGGGTCGTACACAGATACGCAGTATTTT CASSLGAGSYTDTQYF
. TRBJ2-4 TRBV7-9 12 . TGTGCCAGCAGCTACGGGGAAAACATTCAGTACTTC CASSYGENIQYF
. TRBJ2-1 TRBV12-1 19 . TGTGCCAGCAGCTTTGCACTAGCGGGGGGATCACCCCTGGAGGGTGAGCAGTTCTTC CASSFALAGGSPLEGEQFF
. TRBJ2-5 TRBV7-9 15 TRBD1 TGTGCCAGCAGTCCCCCGGACAGGGGGCGAGAGACCCAGTACTTC CASSPPDRGRETQYF
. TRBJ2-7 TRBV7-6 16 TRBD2 TGTGCCAGCAGCCCGTATGAAGGGGAGGGGTTCCACGAGCAGTACTTC CASSPYEGEGFHEQYF
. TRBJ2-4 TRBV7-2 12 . TGTGCCAGCAGTGACGGGGGGACATCGGAGTACTTC CASSDGGTSEYF
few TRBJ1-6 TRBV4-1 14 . TGCGCCAGCAGCCAAGGACTCCCGAATTCACCCCTCCACTTT CASSQGLPNSPLHF
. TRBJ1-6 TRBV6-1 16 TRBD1 TGTGCCAGCAGTGGGACAGGGGGCATATATAATTCACCCCTCCACTTT CASSGTGGIYNSPLHF